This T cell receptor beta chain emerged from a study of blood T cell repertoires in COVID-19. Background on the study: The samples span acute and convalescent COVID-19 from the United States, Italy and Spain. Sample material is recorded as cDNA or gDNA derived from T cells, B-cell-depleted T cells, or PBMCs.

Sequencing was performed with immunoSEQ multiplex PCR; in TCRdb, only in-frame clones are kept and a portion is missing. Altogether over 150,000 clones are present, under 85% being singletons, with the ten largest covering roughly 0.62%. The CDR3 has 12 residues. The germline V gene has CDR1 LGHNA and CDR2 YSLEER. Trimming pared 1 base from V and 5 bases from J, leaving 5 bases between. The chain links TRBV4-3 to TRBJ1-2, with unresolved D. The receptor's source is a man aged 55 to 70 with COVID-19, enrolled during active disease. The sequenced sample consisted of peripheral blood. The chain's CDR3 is CASSQGPYGYTF. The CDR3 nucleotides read TGCGCCAGCAGCCAAGGGCCGTATGGCTACACCTTC.